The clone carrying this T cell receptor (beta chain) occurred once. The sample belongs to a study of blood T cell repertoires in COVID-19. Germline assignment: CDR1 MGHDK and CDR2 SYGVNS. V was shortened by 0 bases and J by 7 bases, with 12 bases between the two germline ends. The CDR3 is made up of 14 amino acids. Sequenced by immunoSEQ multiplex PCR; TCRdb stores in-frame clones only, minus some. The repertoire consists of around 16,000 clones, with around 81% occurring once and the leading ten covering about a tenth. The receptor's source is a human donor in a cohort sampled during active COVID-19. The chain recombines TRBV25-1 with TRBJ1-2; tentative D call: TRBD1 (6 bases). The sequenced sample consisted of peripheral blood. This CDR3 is CASSEYRGGSGYTF. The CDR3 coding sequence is TGTGCCAGCAGTGAATATAGGGGGGGCTCTGGCTACACCTTC.